These 27 T cell receptor beta chains originate from one sample sequenced in a study of cytomegalovirus exposure and HLA in healthy donors. PCR amplification relied on 60 Vbeta primers (plus 13 Jbeta primers). Clones were sequenced by immunoSEQ multiplex PCR, and TCRdb holds only the in-frame ones, with some missing. Here the sample spans about 120,000 clones, 60% to 75% being singletons. Sequenced input: PBMCs. The receptors were sampled from a woman between 40 and 50 years old in good health and CMV-seropositive.

V usage is TRBV6-5 and J usage is TRBJ1-1, with TRBD1 matching 7 bases. This CDR3 has 14 amino acids. Germline V gene sequence: CDR1 MNHEY, CDR2 SVGAGI. Trimming cost V 0 bases and J 3 bases; bases outside gene matches: 1. The CDR3 DNA is TGTGCCAGCAGTTACTCGAGGGGGCACACTGAAGCTTTCTTT. It is translated as CASSYSRGHTEAFF.

V usage is TRBV2 and J usage is TRBJ1-2, with 7 bases matching TRBD1. V was pared by 5 bases and J by 4 bases, with 4 bases of the junction left unmatched. Germline V lookup: CDR1 SNHLY, CDR2 FYNNEI. The length of the CDR3 is 13 residues. The CDR3, as DNA: TGTGCCAGCAGTCTTGGGACAGCCTATGGCTACACCTTC. It yields the protein CASSLGTAYGYTF.

The V gene is TRBV5-1, the J gene TRBJ1-5; the match to TRBD1 covers 7 bases. Germline V gene data show CDR1 as SGHRS and CDR2 as YFSETQ. The ends lost 3 bases at V and 5 bases at J; junction bases unmatched: 11. The length of the CDR3 is 16 residues. CDR3 sequence: CASSSGLTGNDQPQHF. The CDR3 coding sequence is TGCGCCAGCAGCTCCGGTTTGACAGGGAATGATCAGCCCCAGCATTTT.

The count of this clone is one. The chain couples TRBV6-5 to TRBJ2-5; 13 bases map to TRBD2. Judging by the DNA end, TRBJ2-7 fits better; the J call may be wrong. Germline V gene data show CDR1 as MNHEY and CDR2 as SVGAGI. CDR3 length: 15 residues. The CDR3 coding sequence is TGTGCCAGCAGACGGACTAGCGGGGGCATCTACGAGCAGTACTTC. Residues: CASRRTSGGIYEQYF.

This clone appeared a few times. J is TRBJ2-7 and V is TRBV5-1; possible D gene TRBD1, 6 bases. Germline V lookup: CDR1 SGHRS, CDR2 YFSETQ. The V end lost 4 bases, the J end lost 4 bases, and 12 bases lay between the germline ends. This CDR3 has 13 amino acids. The DNA for the CDR3 is TGCGCCAGCAGCACGACAGGCCAATACGAGCAGTACTTC. Translated: CASSTTGQYEQYF.

V is TRBV7-2 and J is TRBJ2-1, with unresolved D. V lost 1 base, J lost 3 bases, and 10 bases lay in between. The CDR3 has 15 amino acids. Germline CDR1 is SGHTA and CDR2 is FQGNSA. CDR3 nucleotides: TGTGCCAGCAGCTTAGTGGTAAACAACTACAATGAGCAGTTCTTC. Encoded protein: CASSLVVNNYNEQFF.

The count of this clone is one. In DNA form, the CDR3 reads TGTGCCAGCAGCGGAGGGACAGGCGAAGCTAACTATGGCTACACCTTC. Encoded protein: CASSGGTGEANYGYTF. The genes are TRBV7-9 and TRBJ1-2, with TRBD1 identical over 8 bases. CDR1 SEHNR and CDR2 FQNEAQ come from the germline V gene (reference sequence). V lost 5 bases, J lost 0 bases, and 8 bases stayed unmatched. This CDR3 has 16 amino acids.

V and J are TRBV9 and TRBJ2-1; D not resolved. This CDR3 has 15 amino acids. Looked up from germline, CDR1 is SGDLS and CDR2 is YYNGEE. Trimming removed 0 bases from V and 0 bases from J, with 7 bases in between. The CDR3 nucleotides read TGTGCCAGCAGCGTAGGACCTAGCTCCTACAATGAGCAGTTCTTC. The encoded protein is CASSVGPSSYNEQFF.

The V call is TRBV9, the J call TRBJ2-7; D remains ambiguous. The germline gives CDR1 SGDLS, CDR2 YYNGEE. Deletions cut 0 bases from V and 0 bases from J, with 13 bases between. The CDR3 extends over 16 amino acids. This chain's CDR3 is CASSVASTVSSYEQYF. CDR3 nucleotide sequence: TGTGCCAGCAGCGTAGCAAGCACCGTGAGCTCCTACGAGCAGTACTTC. Combining the CDR3 with reference TRBV9 and TRBJ2-7 gives the whole variable domain DSGVTQTPKHLITATGQRVTLRCSPRSGDLSVYWYQQSLDQGLQFLIQYYNGEERAKGNILERFSAQQFPDLHSELNLSSLELGDSALYFCASSVASTVSSYEQYFGPGTRLTVT.

V gene TRBV10-2 combines with J gene TRBJ1-2; D is unclear. CDR1 and CDR2 from the germline V gene are WSHSY and SAAADI. The CDR3 covers 13 residues. Trimming stripped 5 bases from V and 0 bases from J, with 7 bases between. The CDR3 spells CASSQNTNYGYTF. The CDR3 DNA reads as TGCGCCAGCAGTCAGAACACTAACTATGGCTACACCTTC.

The chain has TRBV19 and TRBJ1-1; D is unresolved. Trimming took 0 bases from V and 3 from J, leaving 11 bases between them. From germline, CDR1 is LNHDA and CDR2 SQIVND (reference sequence). The CDR3 length is 15 residues. The CDR3 DNA reads as TGTGCCAGTAGTATAGATGGGAGACGCTACACTGAAGCTTTCTTT. Translation gives CASSIDGRRYTEAFF.

CDR3 coding DNA: TGTGCCAGCAGTGGGACTCGAGGGCTCGGTGCCTACGAGCAGTACTTC. Translation gives CASSGTRGLGAYEQYF. The chain couples TRBV27 to TRBJ2-7; D perhaps matches TRBD2 (6 bases). The V end lost 5 bases, the J end lost 2 bases, and 19 bases lay between the germline ends. Germline CDR1 and CDR2: MNHEY and SMNVEV (reference sequence). This CDR3 spans 16 amino acids.

The CDR3 spells CAWSGPSGDTQYF. In nucleotides, the CDR3 is TGTGCCTGGAGTGGGCCCTCGGGGGATACGCAGTATTTT. The chain couples TRBV30 to TRBJ2-3; TRBD2 is a possible D gene (5 bases). The germline V gene has CDR1 GTSNPN and CDR2 SVGIG (reference sequence). CDR3 length: 13 residues. V gave up 1 base and J gave up 6 bases, with 11 bases separating them.

The chain recombines TRBV27 with TRBJ2-2, with 9 bases lining up with TRBD1. Germline CDR1 reads MNHEY; CDR2 reads SMNVEV (reference sequence). With 3 bases clipped from V and 4 bases from J, the junction kept 6 bases outside the gene matches. CDR3 length: 16 residues. The CDR3 nucleotides read TGTGCCAGCAGTTTCTGGGACAGGGAGGGCACCGGGGAGCTGTTTTTT. It encodes CASSFWDREGTGELFF.

V is TRBV7-3 and J is TRBJ2-3; 7 positions agree with TRBD2. The CDR3 covers 15 residues. Germline V gives CDR1 SGHTA, CDR2 FQGTGA. V lost 3 bases and J lost 4; bases outside the gene matches: 7. Here the CDR3 reads CASSLQGGDADTQYF. The CDR3 DNA sequence: TGTGCCAGCAGCTTGCAGGGAGGGGACGCAGATACGCAGTATTTT.

V and J are TRBV9 and TRBJ2-7; TRBD2 agrees at 9 bases. This CDR3 is built from 16 residues. Trimming at V came to 0 bases and at J to 2 bases, leaving 6 bases not matched to a gene. Germline V gene sequence: CDR1 SGDLS, CDR2 YYNGEE. CDR3 sequence reads: CASSVGSGGKPYEQYF. The CDR3 region has the DNA TGTGCCAGCAGCGTAGGCAGCGGGGGGAAACCCTACGAGCAGTACTTC. The whole variable domain, remainder taken from reference TRBV9 and TRBJ2-7, is DSGVTQTPKHLITATGQRVTLRCSPRSGDLSVYWYQQSLDQGLQFLIQYYNGEERAKGNILERFSAQQFPDLHSELNLSSLELGDSALYFCASSVGSGGKPYEQYFGPGTRLTVT.

There are a few counts of this clone. The V and J genes are TRBV5-8 and TRBJ1-2; no definite D call. V dropped 2 bases and J dropped 0 bases, with 8 bases sitting between them. Germline values: CDR1 SGHTS, CDR2 YDEGEE. The CDR3 has 14 amino acids. The CDR3 loop reads CASSFRQANYGYTF. CDR3 bases: TGTGCCAGCAGCTTTAGGCAGGCTAACTATGGCTACACCTTC.

The gene calls are TRBV5-6 and TRBJ1-1; D gene unclear. Germline assignment: CDR1 SGHDT and CDR2 YYEEEE. This CDR3 is 12 amino acids long. Deletions cut 3 bases from V and 3 bases from J, with 6 bases between. The CDR3 nucleotides read TGTGCCAGCAGCTATTCGGACACTGAAGCTTTCTTT. It encodes CASSYSDTEAFF.

The gene calls are TRBV4-3 and TRBJ1-1, with 7 nucleotides matching TRBD1. J gave up 4 bases and V 1 base, and 6 bases lay outside the gene matches. Germline CDR1 LGHNA, CDR2 YSLEER. The CDR3 loop spans 15 amino acids. The CDR3: CASSQGQGGGTEAFF. In DNA form, the CDR3 reads TGCGCCAGCAGCCAAGGGCAGGGGGGTGGCACTGAAGCTTTCTTT.

The rearrangement links TRBV29-1 to TRBJ2-5, with a tentative D call TRBD1 (6 bases). TRBJ2-7 explains the end of the DNA better; the J call may be wrong. The germline V gene encodes CDR1 SQVTM and CDR2 ANQGSEA. This CDR3 is built from 14 residues. CDR3 sequence: CSVQRDTLSYEQYF. The CDR3, as DNA: TGCAGCGTCCAAAGGGACACCTTGTCCTACGAGCAGTACTTC.

The chain is built from TRBV4-2 and TRBJ2-1, with 8 bases that match TRBD2. Germline CDR1 and CDR2: LGHNA and YNFKEQ. The CDR3 has 15 amino acids. V dropped 1 base and J dropped 3; count of bases not matched to a gene: 2. The CDR3, as DNA: TGTGCCAGCAGCCAAGCGGGGGGGGTCTACAATGAGCAGTTCTTC. It specifies CASSQAGGVYNEQFF.

V usage is TRBV21-1 and J usage is TRBJ1-1. TRBV21-1 is a pseudogene locus. CDR3 length: 14 amino acids. The DNA of the CDR3 is TGTGCCAGCAGCAAAGCGAAGAGGGATAATGAAGCTTTCTTT. It translates to CASSKAKRDNEAFF.

The J gene is TRBJ1-2, the V gene TRBV19; TRBD1 matches 8 bases. The length of the CDR3 is 14 residues. Germline trimming cut 0 bases from V and 6 bases from J; bases unmatched to any gene: 3. Germline lookup yields CDR1 LNHDA and CDR2 SQIVND (reference sequence). As DNA, the CDR3 is TGTGCCAGTAGTATAGATAGGACAGGGAATGGCTACACCTTC. It translates to CASSIDRTGNGYTF.

This chain joins TRBV9 and TRBJ2-1, with 7 bases matching TRBD2. The CDR3 runs 15 residues. V lost 2 bases and J lost 2; bases outside the gene matches: 4. Germline V lookup: CDR1 SGDLS, CDR2 YYNGEE. CDR3 protein: CASSVGSGAYNEQFF. DNA of the CDR3: TGTGCCAGCAGCGTTGGGAGCGGGGCCTACAATGAGCAGTTCTTC.

This chain joins TRBV6-1 and TRBJ1-2; TRBD1 agrees at 8 bases. Germline-derived CDR1 and CDR2 are MNHNS and SASEGT. After removal of 1 base from V and 6 bases from J, the junction contained 1 base not matched to a gene. The CDR3 is made up of 13 amino acids. CDR3 in amino acids: CASSEGQGHGYTF. CDR3 bases: TGTGCCAGCAGTGAAGGACAGGGGCATGGCTACACCTTC.

The CDR3 here is CASSLRSGTVYEQYF. CDR3 coding DNA: TGTGCCAGCAGCTTACGCTCCGGGACAGTCTACGAGCAGTACTTC. V is TRBV5-6 and J is TRBJ2-7; 7 nucleotides align to TRBD1. The CDR3 extends over 15 amino acids. Germline lookup yields CDR1 SGHDT and CDR2 YYEEEE. V lost 2 bases to trimming and J lost 3 bases; unmatched junction nucleotides: 8.

This clone was counted between two and nine times. The V gene is TRBV6-5, the J gene TRBJ1-2; D not certain. This CDR3 is built from 14 residues. The V gene's germline CDR1 is MNHEY and CDR2 SVGAGI. Trimming removed 0 bases from V and 5 bases from J, with 10 bases in between. CDR3 in DNA: TGTGCCAGCAGTTACTCTTGGGGAGAGTATGGCTACACCTTC. Protein product: CASSYSWGEYGYTF.